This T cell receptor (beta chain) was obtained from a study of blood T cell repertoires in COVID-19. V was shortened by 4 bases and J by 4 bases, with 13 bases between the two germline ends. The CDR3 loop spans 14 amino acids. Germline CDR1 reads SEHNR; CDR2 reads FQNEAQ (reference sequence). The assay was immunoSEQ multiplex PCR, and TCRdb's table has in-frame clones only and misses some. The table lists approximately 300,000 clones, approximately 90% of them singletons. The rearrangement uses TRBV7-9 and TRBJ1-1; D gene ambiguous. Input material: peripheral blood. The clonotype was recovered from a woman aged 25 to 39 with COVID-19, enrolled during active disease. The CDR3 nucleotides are TGTGCCAGCAGCTCAACCCGGGGTGGCACTGAAGCTTTCTTT. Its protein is CASSSTRGGTEAFF.